This T cell receptor (beta chain) was found in a study of blood T cell repertoires in COVID-19. V was clipped by 5 bases and J by 2 bases; unmatched bases: 5. CDR3 length: 15 amino acids. Germline V gene data show CDR1 as SGHNT and CDR2 as YENEEA. Patients of the Seattle cohort, enrolled during active infection, were followed longitudinally. In this sample, this clone turned up once. The data were produced by immunoSEQ multiplex PCR, yet TCRdb's version contains in-frame clones alone and is incomplete. The table has under 300,000 clones, about 90% seen once. This clonotype was obtained from a woman in her twenties or thirties with COVID-19, enrolled during active disease. The sequencing sample was made of peripheral blood. The V and J genes are TRBV11-3 and TRBJ2-3; 9 bases line up with TRBD2. As DNA, the CDR3 is TGTGCCAGCAGCACGACTAGCGGCTACACAGATACGCAGTATTTT. Amino acid sequence: CASSTTSGYTDTQYF.